A selection of T cell receptor beta chains follows, all from one sample in a study of response to subunit inactivated influenza vaccine. TCRdb recomputed calls from the RT-PCR reads with MiXCR, one row per CDR3 protein. The table lists 650,000 to 800,000 distinct CDR3 sequences, 11% to 15% of them singletons. The sample in question was PBMCs from blood, obtained about 14 days before vaccination. These receptors were taken from a man over 45 who received an inactivated influenza vaccine. Each CDR3 is given with its conserved first and last residue. The order of the fields is D gene, J gene, V gene, clone size, CDR3 DNA, CDR3 protein. The D gene is left open where the match is weak. Expanded clones get a size class; other rows say once, few or many, or leave the size out.

D: .
J: TRBJ2-4
V: TRBV3-1
size: .
DNA: TGTGCCAGCAGTTCAAACCTACAGGCCACCGCCCTCAAAAACATTCAGTACTTC
CDR3: CASSSNLQATALKNIQYF

D: .
J: TRBJ2-5
V: TRBV4-3
size: many
DNA: TGCGCCAGCAGCCAAGGGACAGATCAAGAGACCCAGTACTTC
CDR3: CASSQGTDQETQYF

D: .
J: TRBJ2-7
V: TRBV5-1
size: .
DNA: TGCGCCAGCAGCCACGGACAGTACGAGCAGTACTTC
CDR3: CASSHGQYEQYF

D: TRBD2
J: TRBJ2-2
V: TRBV7-2
size: .
DNA: TGTGCCAGCAGCTTAAGGCCTAGCGGGGGAAACACCGGGGAGCTGTTTTTT
CDR3: CASSLRPSGGNTGELFF

D: TRBD1
J: TRBJ2-2
V: TRBV6-5
size: many
DNA: TGTGCCAGCAGTTCCGGGACAGCCACCTTGGACACCGGGGAGCTGTTTTTT
CDR3: CASSSGTATLDTGELFF

D: TRBD1
J: TRBJ2-3
V: TRBV20-1
size: few
DNA: TGCAGTGCTGGACCCCGGGACAGGGTGTCAGATACGCAGTATTTT
CDR3: CSAGPRDRVSDTQYF

D: TRBD1
J: TRBJ2-5
V: TRBV12-3/TRBV12-4
size: .
DNA: TGTGCCAGCAGTCTGACAGGGCTTCGGGAGACCCAGTACTTC
CDR3: CASSLTGLRETQYF

D: TRBD1
J: TRBJ2-1
V: TRBV5-1
size: few
DNA: TGCGCCAGCAGCCCCTATACAGGGGCGAGCTCCTACAATGAGCAGTTCTTC
CDR3: CASSPYTGASSYNEQFF

D: .
J: TRBJ1-5
V: TRBV12-3/TRBV12-4
size: .
DNA: TGTGCCAGCAGCGGGACGGGGGGATTGCAGCCCCAGCATTTT
CDR3: CASSGTGGLQPQHF

D: TRBD2
J: TRBJ2-4
V: TRBV6-2/TRBV6-3
size: .
DNA: TGTGCCAGCAGTTACCTGGGGACTAGCGGGAGCTTAGCCAAAAACATTCAGTACTTC
CDR3: CASSYLGTSGSLAKNIQYF

D: TRBD1
J: TRBJ2-1
V: TRBV4-2
size: .
DNA: TGTGCCAGCAGCTCCCATTACAGCCGGGACAGGGCATACAATGAGCAGTTCTTC
CDR3: CASSSHYSRDRAYNEQFF

D: TRBD1
J: TRBJ2-7
V: TRBV7-9
size: few
DNA: TGTGCCAGCAACTCCTTCAGGGGGCGCATAGATGAGCAGTACTTC
CDR3: CASNSFRGRIDEQYF

D: .
J: TRBJ2-2
V: TRBV11-2
size: .
DNA: TGTGCCAGCAGCGACAAAGGATACACCGGGGAGCTGTTTTTT
CDR3: CASSDKGYTGELFF

D: TRBD1
J: TRBJ1-1
V: TRBV20-1
size: .
DNA: TGCAGTGCTAGAGACCAAACAGGGGGAGGCACTGAAGCTTTCTTT
CDR3: CSARDQTGGGTEAFF

D: .
J: TRBJ2-7
V: TRBV6-5
size: many
DNA: TGTGCCAGCAGTTCTGGGTTCGAGCAGTACTTC
CDR3: CASSSGFEQYF

D: .
J: TRBJ2-2
V: TRBV24-1
size: .
DNA: TGTGCCACCAGTGACGGCCATATTTACAGCGCGAACACCGGGGAGCTGTTTTTT
CDR3: CATSDGHIYSANTGELFF

D: .
J: TRBJ1-4
V: TRBV28
size: .
DNA: TGTGCCAGCAGTTCCCCCCAGGGGAGGGGTGAAAAACTGTTTTTT
CDR3: CASSSPQGRGEKLFF

D: TRBD2
J: TRBJ2-3
V: TRBV28
size: few
DNA: TGTGCCAGCATTGCGCCGGGGGGGCAGTTAGATACGCAGTATTTT
CDR3: CASIAPGGQLDTQYF

D: TRBD2
J: TRBJ2-1
V: TRBV5-1
size: .
DNA: TGCGCCAGCAGCTTGGAAACTAGCGGGAGGCCTCTTATCAGTGAGCAGTTCTTC
CDR3: CASSLETSGRPLISEQFF

D: TRBD2
J: TRBJ2-5
V: TRBV9
size: few
DNA: TGTGCCAGCAGCGTAGAAGGGCTAGCGGAACAAGAGACCCAGTACTTC
CDR3: CASSVEGLAEQETQYF

D: TRBD1
J: TRBJ2-1
V: TRBV11-2
size: many
DNA: TGTGCCAGCAGCTTCGGGACAGGTAACTACAATGAGCAGTTCTTC
CDR3: CASSFGTGNYNEQFF

D: TRBD1
J: TRBJ2-7
V: TRBV6-2/TRBV6-3
size: .
DNA: TGTGCCAGCAGTCCTCTGGACAGGGGTCCCTCCTACGAGCAGTACTTC
CDR3: CASSPLDRGPSYEQYF

D: .
J: TRBJ1-1
V: TRBV12-3/TRBV12-4
size: few
DNA: TGTGCCAGCAGCATGGACAGACCGAACACTGAAGCTTTCTTT
CDR3: CASSMDRPNTEAFF

D: TRBD2
J: TRBJ2-3
V: TRBV10-3
size: few
DNA: TGTGCCATCAGTGAGTCTCCGACTAGCGGGGGTACCACAGATACGCAGTATTTT
CDR3: CAISESPTSGGTTDTQYF

D: TRBD2
J: TRBJ2-1
V: TRBV3-1
size: .
DNA: TGTGCCAGCAGCCCTCTAACTAGCGGCCGCTCCTACAATGAGCAGTTCTTC
CDR3: CASSPLTSGRSYNEQFF

D: TRBD2
J: TRBJ2-7
V: TRBV4-3
size: many
DNA: TGCGCCAGCAGCCAAGCAACTAGCGGGATTTCGGGCGAGCAGTACTTC
CDR3: CASSQATSGISGEQYF

D: .
J: TRBJ1-1
V: TRBV10-3
size: few
DNA: TGTGCCATCTCATCAGGGTGGGCCACTGAAGCTTTCTTT
CDR3: CAISSGWATEAFF

D: .
J: TRBJ2-5
V: TRBV4-3
size: few
DNA: TGCGCCAGCAGCCACCAGCCTCCAGGGAAGGGGGGAGAGACCCAGTACTTC
CDR3: CASSHQPPGKGGETQYF

D: TRBD1
J: TRBJ2-7
V: TRBV27
size: .
DNA: TGTGCCAGCAGAGTAGGGACAGGGACGTACGAGCAGTACTTC
CDR3: CASRVGTGTYEQYF

D: TRBD1
J: TRBJ2-5
V: TRBV4-2
size: .
DNA: TGTGCCAGCAGCCGCGCTATTTCAGGGGGAGACGAGACCCAGTACTTC
CDR3: CASSRAISGGDETQYF

D: .
J: TRBJ1-4
V: TRBV20-1
size: few
DNA: TGCAGTGCTAGACCGTTGGGACCTAATGAAAAACTGTTTTTT
CDR3: CSARPLGPNEKLFF

D: .
J: TRBJ2-5
V: TRBV7-2
size: .
DNA: TGTGCCAGCAGCTTAGAGGTTGTAGTCCAAGAGACCCAGTACTTC
CDR3: CASSLEVVVQETQYF

D: TRBD1
J: TRBJ1-5
V: TRBV7-9
size: many
DNA: TGTGCCAGTAGTAGAGGACAGGGCAATCAGCCCCAGCATTTT
CDR3: CASSRGQGNQPQHF

D: .
J: TRBJ2-2
V: TRBV6-5
size: few
DNA: TGTGCCAGCAGTTACTCTCCCCTATCGAACACCGGGGAGCTGTTTTTT
CDR3: CASSYSPLSNTGELFF

D: TRBD2
J: TRBJ2-3
V: TRBV7-3
size: .
DNA: TGTGCCAGCAGCCCCGGACTAGCCGCGGTAACAGATACGCAGTATTTT
CDR3: CASSPGLAAVTDTQYF

D: .
J: TRBJ2-5
V: TRBV3-1
size: few
DNA: TGTGCCAGCAGCCAAAACTCGGTCAACTCTGAGACCCAGTACTTC
CDR3: CASSQNSVNSETQYF

D: .
J: TRBJ2-2
V: TRBV28
size: many
DNA: TGTGCCAGCAGTCACCCCAGTGGGAAAGTTTACACCGGGGAGCTGTTTTTT
CDR3: CASSHPSGKVYTGELFF

D: TRBD2
J: TRBJ2-4
V: TRBV20-1
size: few
DNA: TGCAGTGCTAGAGATGTGACTAGCGGGGGGGCCGGAGCCAAAAACATTCAGTACTTC
CDR3: CSARDVTSGGAGAKNIQYF

D: TRBD1
J: TRBJ2-3
V: TRBV30
size: few
DNA: TGTGCCTGGAGTAGGGGGCCGCACACAGATACGCAGTATTTT
CDR3: CAWSRGPHTDTQYF

D: TRBD2
J: TRBJ2-1
V: TRBV4-3
size: .
DNA: TGCGCCAGCAGCCAAGGTTTCGGGACTAGCGGGGACAATGAGCAGTTCTTC
CDR3: CASSQGFGTSGDNEQFF

D: .
J: TRBJ2-7
V: TRBV5-1
size: few
DNA: TGCGCCAGCAGCTTGCAGCAGCGGGTTGGGTCCTACGAGCAGTACTTC
CDR3: CASSLQQRVGSYEQYF

D: TRBD1
J: TRBJ2-6
V: TRBV5-5
size: few
DNA: TGTGCCAGCAGCTTGGCGGACAGGGGCTCTGGGGCCAACGTCCTGACTTTC
CDR3: CASSLADRGSGANVLTF

D: .
J: TRBJ2-5
V: TRBV3-1
size: .
DNA: TGTGCCAGCAGCCAAGATGACAGGATGGGTTTAGAGACCCAGTACTTC
CDR3: CASSQDDRMGLETQYF

D: TRBD1
J: TRBJ2-7
V: TRBV20-1
size: few
DNA: TGCAGTGCTAGAGATCTATTGGGACAGAAAGCCTACGAGCAGTACTTC
CDR3: CSARDLLGQKAYEQYF

D: TRBD2
J: TRBJ2-7
V: TRBV9
size: few
DNA: TGTGCCAGCAGCGCAGGACTAGTAGACTACGAGCAGTACTTC
CDR3: CASSAGLVDYEQYF

D: TRBD1
J: TRBJ1-1
V: TRBV20-1
size: few
DNA: TGCAGTGCTAGACGACAGGGTAACACTGAAGCTTTCTTT
CDR3: CSARRQGNTEAFF

D: TRBD1
J: TRBJ2-5
V: TRBV20-1
size: .
DNA: TGCAGTGCTAGAAGGCGAGGACAGGGTTTTGGTCGTTATGTTTCGGCCCAAGAGACCCAGTACTTC
CDR3: CSARRRGQGFGRYVSAQETQYF

D: TRBD2
J: TRBJ2-7
V: TRBV14
size: few
DNA: TGTGCCAGCAGCCAATGGGGAGGGACTTTCTCCTACGAGCAGTACTTC
CDR3: CASSQWGGTFSYEQYF

D: .
J: TRBJ2-5
V: TRBV18
size: .
DNA: TGTGCCAGCTCACCACCGGGAAGGGCTTCCGAAGAGACCCAGTACTTC
CDR3: CASSPPGRASEETQYF

D: TRBD2
J: TRBJ2-4
V: TRBV4-3
size: few
DNA: TGCGCCAGCAGCCGAAAGATAGGGACCACTAGCGGGGGGCCGCAAAACATTCAGTACTTC
CDR3: CASSRKIGTTSGGPQNIQYF

D: .
J: TRBJ2-1
V: TRBV7-8
size: few
DNA: TGTGCCAGCAGCCTCAGGCGGGTTAACAATGAGCAGTTCTTC
CDR3: CASSLRRVNNEQFF

D: TRBD2
J: TRBJ2-3
V: TRBV27
size: few
DNA: TGTGCCAGCAGTATACTATTCACGGGGGGGCGGGGCACAGATACGCAGTATTTT
CDR3: CASSILFTGGRGTDTQYF

D: .
J: TRBJ1-5
V: TRBV5-1
size: .
DNA: TGCGCCAGCAGCGGAGAGGGACCCAATCAGCCCCAGCATTTT
CDR3: CASSGEGPNQPQHF

D: .
J: TRBJ2-7
V: TRBV19
size: .
DNA: TGTGCCAGTAGGATGGCGGGGATCGACGGCTACGAGCAGTACTTC
CDR3: CASRMAGIDGYEQYF

D: TRBD2
J: TRBJ2-2
V: TRBV9
size: .
DNA: TGTGCCAGCAGCGTAGCTAGCGGGGGGAACACCGGGGAGCTGTTTTTT
CDR3: CASSVASGGNTGELFF

D: .
J: TRBJ1-4
V: TRBV29-1
size: few
DNA: TGCAGCGTTGGAGGGACGGAGAATGAAAAACTGTTTTTT
CDR3: CSVGGTENEKLFF

D: .
J: TRBJ2-1
V: TRBV27
size: many
DNA: TGTGCCAGCAGTTTACAGGACGCTAGCAATGAGCAGTTCTTC
CDR3: CASSLQDASNEQFF

D: .
J: TRBJ2-7
V: TRBV10-3
size: .
DNA: TGTGCCATCAAATCGGGCACTTCTAAATACGAGCAGTACTTC
CDR3: CAIKSGTSKYEQYF

D: .
J: TRBJ1-5
V: TRBV6-2/TRBV6-3
size: .
DNA: TGTGCCAGCAGTTACTTCGGGGGGCGCGGCAATCAGCCCCAGCATTTT
CDR3: CASSYFGGRGNQPQHF